Included here is one T cell receptor beta chain sequence, with context. The antigen is undetermined. PCR involved 60 Vbeta and 13 Jbeta primers. Sequencing used immunoSEQ multiplex PCR; TCRdb keeps in-frame clones, though not all of them. The table lists some 180,000 clones, 78% of them singletons. This entry comes from a study of cytomegalovirus exposure and HLA in healthy donors. Study-level findings and limits: When a later analysis compared HLA-associated TCR beta chains with equally common others, the HLA-associated chains turned out to be more clonally expanded and to have lower generation probabilities. A later analysis by the authors found several of the most significant clusters apparently linked to common viral pathogens.

Per germline, CDR1 MNHEY and CDR2 SVGAGI. The CDR3 spans 13 residues. The trim removed 8 bases at V and 1 base at J, leaving 4 bases unmatched. The clonotype comes from a female donor in good health and CMV-seronegative. Sequencing was performed on PBMCs. The rearrangement joins TRBV6-5 to TRBJ1-2; 7 nucleotides align to TRBD1. CDR3 bases: TGTGCCAGCCAGCGACAGGGTAACTATGGCTACACCTTC. Protein sequence: CASQRQGNYGYTF.